One T cell receptor (beta chain) is described in this entry. This CDR3 has 13 residues. Germline CDR1 SQVTM, CDR2 ANQGSEA. The V end was cut by 3 bases, the J end by 0 bases, with 8 bases between. Sequencing was performed with immunoSEQ multiplex PCR; in TCRdb, only in-frame clones are kept and a portion is missing. The data hold hundreds of thousands of clones, with approximately 91% observed a single time. These data belong to a study of blood T cell repertoires in COVID-19. The overall study: PBMCs, B-cell-depleted T cells, or T cells provided the cDNA or gDNA that made up the material.

The age range of participants was 18 to 89 years, with residence in 20 to 25 US areas. Cohort allocation depended upon clinical history that participants reported. The receptor comes from a woman aged 35 to 49 who had recovered from COVID-19. Material for sequencing was PBMCs or T cells enriched from blood (not recorded which). V usage is TRBV29-1 and J usage is TRBJ1-1; the D is unclear. CDR3 region: CSVDPFMNTEAFF. The CDR3 DNA sequence: TGCAGCGTTGACCCGTTTATGAACACTGAAGCTTTCTTT.